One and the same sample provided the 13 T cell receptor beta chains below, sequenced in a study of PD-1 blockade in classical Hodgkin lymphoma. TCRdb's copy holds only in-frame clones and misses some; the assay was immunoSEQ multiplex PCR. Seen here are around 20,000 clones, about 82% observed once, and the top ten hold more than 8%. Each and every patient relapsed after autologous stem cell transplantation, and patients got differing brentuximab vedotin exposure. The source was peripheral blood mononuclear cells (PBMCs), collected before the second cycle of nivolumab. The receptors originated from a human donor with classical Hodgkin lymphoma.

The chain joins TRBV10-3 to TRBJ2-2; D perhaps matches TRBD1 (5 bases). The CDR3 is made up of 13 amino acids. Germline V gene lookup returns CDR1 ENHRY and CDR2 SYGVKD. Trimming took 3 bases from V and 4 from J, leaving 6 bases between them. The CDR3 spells CAISDRVTGELFF. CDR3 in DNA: TGTGCCATCAGTGACAGGGTCACCGGGGAGCTGTTTTTT.

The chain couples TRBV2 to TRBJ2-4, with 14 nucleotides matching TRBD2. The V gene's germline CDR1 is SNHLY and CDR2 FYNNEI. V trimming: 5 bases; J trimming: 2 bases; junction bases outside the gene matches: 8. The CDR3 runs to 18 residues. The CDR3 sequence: CASSLSGTSGGSKNIQYF. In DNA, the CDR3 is TGTGCCAGCAGTCTAAGCGGGACTAGCGGGGGTTCCAAAAACATTCAGTACTTC.

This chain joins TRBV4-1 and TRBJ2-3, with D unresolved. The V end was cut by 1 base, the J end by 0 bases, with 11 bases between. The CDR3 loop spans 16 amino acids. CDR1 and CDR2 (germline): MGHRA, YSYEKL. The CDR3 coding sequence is TGCGCCAGCAGCCAAGTTCTCACCCCGAGCACAGATACGCAGTATTTT. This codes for CASSQVLTPSTDTQYF.

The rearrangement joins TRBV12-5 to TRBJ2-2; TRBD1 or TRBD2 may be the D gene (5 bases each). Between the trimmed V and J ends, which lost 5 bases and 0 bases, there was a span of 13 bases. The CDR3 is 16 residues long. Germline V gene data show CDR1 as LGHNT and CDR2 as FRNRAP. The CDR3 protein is CASGHGTATNTGELFF. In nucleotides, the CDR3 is TGTGCTAGTGGTCACGGGACGGCTACGAACACCGGGGAGCTGTTTTTT.

The CDR3 protein is CASSLGENGYTF. CDR3 in DNA: TGTGCCAGCAGCTTGGGTGAGAATGGCTACACCTTC. The V call is TRBV5-6, the J call TRBJ1-2; D is unresolved. V shed 0 bases and J shed 6 bases, with 6 bases lying between them. Germline values: CDR1 SGHDT, CDR2 YYEEEE. The CDR3 contains 12 residues.

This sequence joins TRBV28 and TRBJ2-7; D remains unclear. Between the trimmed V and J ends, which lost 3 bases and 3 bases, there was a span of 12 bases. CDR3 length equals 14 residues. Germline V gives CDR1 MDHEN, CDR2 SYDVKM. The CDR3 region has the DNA TGTGCCAGCAGTTTTTTGTCAGGAATCTACGAGCAGTACTTC. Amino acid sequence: CASSFLSGIYEQYF.

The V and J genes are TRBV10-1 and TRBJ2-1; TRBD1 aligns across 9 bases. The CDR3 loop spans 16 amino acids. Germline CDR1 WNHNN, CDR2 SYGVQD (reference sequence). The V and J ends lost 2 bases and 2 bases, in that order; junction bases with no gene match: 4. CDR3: CASSEPGDRAYNEQFF. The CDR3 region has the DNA TGCGCCAGCAGTGAGCCTGGGGACAGGGCCTACAATGAGCAGTTCTTC.

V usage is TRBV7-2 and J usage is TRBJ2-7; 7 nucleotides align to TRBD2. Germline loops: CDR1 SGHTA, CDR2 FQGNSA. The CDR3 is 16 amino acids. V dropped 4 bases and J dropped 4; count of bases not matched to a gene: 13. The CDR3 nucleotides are TGTGCCAGCAGCTCCCGGGGAGCGGGGCTTTTTTACGAGCAGTACTTC. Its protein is CASSSRGAGLFYEQYF.

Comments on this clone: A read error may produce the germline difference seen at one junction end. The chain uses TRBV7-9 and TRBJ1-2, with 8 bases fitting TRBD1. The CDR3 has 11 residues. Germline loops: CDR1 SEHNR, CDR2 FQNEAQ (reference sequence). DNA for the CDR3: TGTACCAGCAGCTCAGACAGGGGCGACACCTTC. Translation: CTSSSDRGDTF.

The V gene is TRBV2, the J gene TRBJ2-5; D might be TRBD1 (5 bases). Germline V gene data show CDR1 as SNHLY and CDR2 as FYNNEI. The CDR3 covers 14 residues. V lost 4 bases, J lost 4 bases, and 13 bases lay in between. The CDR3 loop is CASSVSGFGETQYF. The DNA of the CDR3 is TGTGCCAGCAGTGTATCAGGGTTCGGAGAGACCCAGTACTTC.

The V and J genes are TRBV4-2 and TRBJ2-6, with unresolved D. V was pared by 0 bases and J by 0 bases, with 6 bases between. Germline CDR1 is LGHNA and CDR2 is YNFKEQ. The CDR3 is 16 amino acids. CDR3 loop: CASSQEHSSGANVLTF. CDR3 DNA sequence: TGTGCCAGCAGCCAAGAGCATTCCTCTGGGGCCAACGTCCTGACTTTC.

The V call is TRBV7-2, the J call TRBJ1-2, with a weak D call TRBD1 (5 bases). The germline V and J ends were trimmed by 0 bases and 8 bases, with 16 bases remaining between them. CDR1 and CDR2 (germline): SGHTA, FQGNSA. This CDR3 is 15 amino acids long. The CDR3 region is CASSLAFSGLPGYTF. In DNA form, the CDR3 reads TGTGCCAGCAGCTTAGCATTTTCGGGGCTCCCAGGCTACACCTTC.

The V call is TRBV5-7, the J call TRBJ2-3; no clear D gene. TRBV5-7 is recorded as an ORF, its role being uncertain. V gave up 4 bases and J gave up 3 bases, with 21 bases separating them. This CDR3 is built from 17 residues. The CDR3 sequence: CASSLGPTPPSTDTQYF. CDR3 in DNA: TGTGCCAGCAGCCTAGGACCCACCCCGCCCTCGACAGATACGCAGTATTTT.